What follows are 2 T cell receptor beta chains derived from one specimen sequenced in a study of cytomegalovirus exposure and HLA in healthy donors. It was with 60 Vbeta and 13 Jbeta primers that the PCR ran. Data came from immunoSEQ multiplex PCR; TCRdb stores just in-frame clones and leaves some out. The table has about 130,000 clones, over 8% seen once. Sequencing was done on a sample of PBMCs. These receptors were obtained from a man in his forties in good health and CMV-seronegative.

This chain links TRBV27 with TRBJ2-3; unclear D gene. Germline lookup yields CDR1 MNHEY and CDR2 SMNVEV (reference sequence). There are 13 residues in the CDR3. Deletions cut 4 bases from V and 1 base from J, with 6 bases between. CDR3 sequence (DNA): TGTGCCAGCAGTTCCCTAGGCACAGATACGCAGTATTTT. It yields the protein CASSSLGTDTQYF.

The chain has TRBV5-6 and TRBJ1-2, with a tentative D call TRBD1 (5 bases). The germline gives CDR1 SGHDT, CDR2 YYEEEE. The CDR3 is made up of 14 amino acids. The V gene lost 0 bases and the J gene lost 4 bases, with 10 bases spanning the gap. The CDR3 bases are TGTGCCAGCAGCTTGGAGGGCAGGGTCTATGGCTACACCTTC. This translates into CASSLEGRVYGYTF.